This T cell receptor beta chain emerged from a study of OX40 agonist ivuxolimab in advanced cancers. In terms of the full investigation: Ivuxolimab, which targeted the costimulatory receptor OX40 (CD134), was an agonistic, fully human IgG2 monoclonal antibody. Intravenous ivuxolimab was administered to patients every 2 weeks at six dose levels: 0.01, 0.1, 0.3, 1.5, 3 and 10 mg/kg. Among the 52 dose-escalation patients, around 19 had hepatocellular carcinoma, approximately 15 melanoma, 9 renal cell carcinoma and 9 head and neck cancer. A male proportion of around 80% and a mean age of approximately 62 years, ranging from about 20 to 79, were recorded for the dose-escalation cohort. Patients were allowed to have had prior anti-PD-1, anti-PD-L1 or anti-CTLA-4 therapy, and roughly 40% of the dose-escalation patients had been treated with checkpoint inhibitors. Partial responses occurred in three dose-escalation patients, of whom one had hepatocellular carcinoma and two had cutaneous melanoma. Peripheral TCRbeta sequencing aimed to test whether ivuxolimab altered TCR sequence diversity and caused clonal T-cell expansion. The paper describes the monotherapy dose-escalation part (N of about 47 patients) of the phase I trial of ivuxolimab. The research as a whole found: At doses of 0.1 to 3.0 mg/kg, clonal expansion of both CD4+ and CD8+ blood T cells was observed from baseline to week 6. Low levels of normalized T-cell clonal expansion were also seen in some nonresponding patients. Antigen specificity was not determined for the clonally expanded peripheral T cells. After ivuxolimab, more expanded clones were found on average in CD8+ T cells than in CD4+ T cells. In partial responders in the 0.1-3.0 mg/kg groups, normalized peripheral clonal expansion was found to be among the lowest, especially among CD8+ T cells.

As for this clone: Its antigen is still unknown. No base qualities exist here, and no much larger clone lies one base off it.

The trial excluded patients who had a history of autoimmune disease or were on systemic immunosuppression. Peripheral blood for TCR sequencing was collected from all dose cohorts at baseline, on cycle 4 day 1, and on cycle 7 day 1. The samples were drawn from a first-in-human, open-label, multicenter phase I dose-escalation trial of ivuxolimab. Adults with locally advanced or metastatic head and neck squamous cell, hepatocellular, melanoma or renal cell carcinoma were enrolled in the trial. CD4+ and CD8+ T cells were sorted separately from peripheral blood before TCR sequencing. In the germline V gene, CDR1 corresponds to SGHTA and CDR2 to FQGNSA. V and J lose 5 bases and 4 bases, and a span of 17 bases separates them. From its cysteine to its phenylalanine, the CDR3 spans 15 amino acids. Solely the CDR3 DNA is kept, with 45 bases framed from the first base. For sequencing of the TCRbeta CDR3 region, genomic DNA was extracted from the sorted cells. The immunoSEQ Assay was used to sequence the TCRbeta CDR3 regions. The clones in this table, taken by TCRdb from immuneACCESS, are in-frame only. Not every clone is retained; where verified, under half of the shortfall comes from an unresolved V gene, and the cause of the rest is unknown. Across this sample there are tens of thousands of clones, with roughly 84% seen only once. The ten largest clones add up to 0.31% of the sample.

The chain joins TRBV7-2 to TRBJ1-1; a weak D assignment points to TRBD1 (5 bases agree). Sequenced here: CD4+ or CD8+ T cells sorted from blood, sampled in a trial of the OX40 agonist ivuxolimab. The receptor was isolated from an adult with an advanced solid tumor such as melanoma, head and neck, liver or kidney cancer. The DNA is as follows: TGTGCCAGCAGCCCGATTTTAAGGGGAGGCACTGAAGCTTTCTTT. Its amino acids are CASSPILRGGTEAFF.